The rows below give T cell receptor beta chains drawn from one sample of a study of T cell responses to AZD1222 COVID-19 vaccine. The repertoire was sequenced with immunoSEQ multiplex PCR; TCRdb's copy has only in-frame clones and lacks some. The repertoire includes around 140,000 clones, 85% to 90% of them detected once, and roughly 1.7% sits in the top ten. Sequencing used peripheral blood, obtained on day 0 of AZD1222 vaccination. The receptors stem from an adult in good health. CDR3s include the opening cysteine and the closing phenylalanine or tryptophan. The D gene is left open where the match is weak. Expanded clones get a size class; other rows say once, few or many, or leave the size out.

D gene: -
V gene: TRBV5-5
J gene: TRBJ2-5
clone size: -
CDR3 protein: CASSIGTAVPQETQYF
CDR3 DNA: TGTGCCAGCAGCATAGGGACTGCCGTTCCACAAGAGACCCAGTACTTC

D gene: -
V gene: TRBV19
J gene: TRBJ1-6
clone size: -
CDR3 protein: CASSIRGFNSPLHF
CDR3 DNA: TGTGCCAGTAGTATAAGGGGATTTAATTCACCCCTCCACTTT

D gene: TRBD2
V gene: TRBV11-2
J gene: TRBJ2-7
clone size: -
CDR3 protein: CASSWASGEFYEQYF
CDR3 DNA: TGTGCCAGCAGCTGGGCTAGCGGGGAGTTCTACGAGCAGTACTTC

D gene: -
V gene: TRBV12-3/TRBV12-4
J gene: TRBJ1-1
clone size: -
CDR3 protein: CASSFGVPGAFF
CDR3 DNA: TGTGCCAGCAGTTTCGGGGTCCCAGGGGCTTTCTTT

D gene: -
V gene: TRBV18
J gene: TRBJ1-6
clone size: -
CDR3 protein: CASSQSSYNSPLHF
CDR3 DNA: TGTGCCAGCTCACAGAGCTCCTATAATTCACCCCTCCACTTT

D gene: -
V gene: TRBV10-3
J gene: TRBJ1-5
clone size: -
CDR3 protein: CAIRDNPDQPQHF
CDR3 DNA: TGTGCCATCAGGGACAATCCAGATCAGCCCCAGCATTTT

D gene: -
V gene: TRBV7-2
J gene: TRBJ2-1
clone size: once
CDR3 protein: CASSLSGTPSLGSYNEQFF
CDR3 DNA: TGTGCCAGCAGCTTAAGTGGGACTCCCTCTTTGGGATCCTACAATGAGCAGTTCTTC

D gene: -
V gene: TRBV4-1
J gene: TRBJ2-6
clone size: -
CDR3 protein: CASSQDIRGSGANVLTF
CDR3 DNA: TGCGCCAGCAGCCAAGATATTAGAGGATCTGGGGCCAACGTCCTGACTTTC

D gene: -
V gene: TRBV2
J gene: TRBJ1-5
clone size: -
CDR3 protein: CASSVGAPGNQPQHF
CDR3 DNA: TGTGCCAGCAGTGTGGGGGCGCCCGGCAATCAGCCCCAGCATTTT

D gene: TRBD2
V gene: TRBV27
J gene: TRBJ2-1
clone size: few
CDR3 protein: CASSFTSGKSSYNEQFF
CDR3 DNA: TGTGCCAGCAGCTTCACTAGCGGGAAAAGCTCCTACAATGAGCAGTTCTTC

D gene: TRBD1
V gene: TRBV6-5
J gene: TRBJ1-4
clone size: once
CDR3 protein: CASTDRGAGEKLFF
CDR3 DNA: TGTGCCAGCACCGACAGGGGGGCGGGAGAAAAACTGTTTTTT

D gene: -
V gene: TRBV5-1
J gene: TRBJ2-3
clone size: -
CDR3 protein: CASSGGASGLEKADTQYF
CDR3 DNA: TGCGCCAGCAGCGGGGGGGCTAGCGGACTTGAGAAGGCAGATACGCAGTATTTT

D gene: -
V gene: TRBV2
J gene: TRBJ1-2
clone size: once
CDR3 protein: CASSEAGGWYGYTF
CDR3 DNA: TGTGCCAGCAGTGAAGCGGGGGGGTGGTATGGCTACACCTTC

D gene: -
V gene: TRBV6-5
J gene: TRBJ1-5
clone size: -
CDR3 protein: CASTPLGNQPQHF
CDR3 DNA: TGTGCCAGCACCCCCCTCGGAAATCAGCCCCAGCATTTT

D gene: -
V gene: TRBV18
J gene: TRBJ2-2
clone size: -
CDR3 protein: CASSPPGTGELFF
CDR3 DNA: TGTGCCAGCTCACCACCCGGCACCGGGGAGCTGTTTTTT

D gene: -
V gene: TRBV15
J gene: TRBJ1-5
clone size: -
CDR3 protein: CATSSSGNQPQHF
CDR3 DNA: TGTGCCACCAGCAGCAGTGGCAATCAGCCCCAGCATTTT

D gene: -
V gene: TRBV9
J gene: TRBJ2-1
clone size: -
CDR3 protein: CASSVAPGYNEQFF
CDR3 DNA: TGTGCCAGCAGCGTAGCTCCGGGCTACAATGAGCAGTTCTTC

D gene: -
V gene: TRBV3-1/TRBV3-2
J gene: TRBJ1-4
clone size: -
CDR3 protein: CASSQAGTGWEKLFF
CDR3 DNA: TGTGCCAGCAGCCAAGCCGGGACGGGCTGGGAAAAACTGTTTTTT

D gene: TRBD1
V gene: TRBV13
J gene: TRBJ1-4
clone size: few
CDR3 protein: CASSSHILQGAGEKLFF
CDR3 DNA: TGTGCCAGCAGCTCCCATATCCTTCAGGGGGCTGGAGAAAAACTGTTTTTT

D gene: -
V gene: TRBV7-2
J gene: TRBJ2-1
clone size: -
CDR3 protein: CASSSGRGNEQFF
CDR3 DNA: TGTGCCAGCAGCTCCGGGCGGGGAAATGAGCAGTTCTTC

D gene: -
V gene: TRBV6-5
J gene: TRBJ2-3
clone size: once
CDR3 protein: CASNSRRGVADTQYF
CDR3 DNA: TGTGCCAGCAATTCCCGAAGGGGAGTGGCAGATACGCAGTATTTT

D gene: TRBD2
V gene: TRBV6-5
J gene: TRBJ2-7
clone size: -
CDR3 protein: CASSILAGHSYEQYF
CDR3 DNA: TGTGCCAGCAGTATACTAGCGGGACATTCCTACGAGCAGTACTTC

D gene: -
V gene: TRBV5-4
J gene: TRBJ1-1
clone size: -
CDR3 protein: CASSFENLLPNTEAFF
CDR3 DNA: TGTGCCAGCAGCTTTGAGAACCTGCTCCCGAACACTGAAGCTTTCTTT

D gene: -
V gene: TRBV6-5
J gene: TRBJ1-2
clone size: -
CDR3 protein: CASSWGETGRDGYTF
CDR3 DNA: TGTGCCAGCAGTTGGGGAGAAACAGGGCGCGATGGCTACACCTTC

D gene: -
V gene: TRBV19
J gene: TRBJ2-5
clone size: -
CDR3 protein: CASSPTGYQETQYF
CDR3 DNA: TGTGCCAGTAGCCCCACGGGGTACCAAGAGACCCAGTACTTC

D gene: -
V gene: TRBV19
J gene: TRBJ2-2
clone size: -
CDR3 protein: CASSPLQWRGELFF
CDR3 DNA: TGTGCCAGTAGTCCCCTGCAATGGCGCGGGGAGCTGTTTTTT

D gene: -
V gene: TRBV7-9
J gene: TRBJ2-7
clone size: -
CDR3 protein: CASSSPAGTGVREQYF
CDR3 DNA: TGTGCCAGCAGCTCCCCGGCAGGGACGGGGGTACGAGAGCAGTACTTC

D gene: -
V gene: TRBV7-9
J gene: TRBJ2-5
clone size: -
CDR3 protein: CASSLVTGAPETQYF
CDR3 DNA: TGTGCCAGCAGCTTAGTGACGGGAGCCCCCGAGACCCAGTACTTC

D gene: -
V gene: TRBV12-5
J gene: TRBJ2-7
clone size: once
CDR3 protein: CASGLVLYYIRDWGLECSYEQYF
CDR3 DNA: TGTGCTAGTGGTTTGGTACTGTACTACATCCGGGACTGGGGGCTTGAATGCTCCTACGAGCAGTACTTC

D gene: TRBD1
V gene: TRBV25-1
J gene: TRBJ2-7
clone size: -
CDR3 protein: CASLDRYSYEQYF
CDR3 DNA: TGTGCCAGCCTGGACAGGTATTCCTACGAGCAGTACTTC

D gene: -
V gene: TRBV19
J gene: TRBJ1-5
clone size: -
CDR3 protein: CASSPGLSNQPQHF
CDR3 DNA: TGTGCCAGTAGTCCGGGTCTAAGCAATCAGCCCCAGCATTTT

D gene: -
V gene: TRBV27
J gene: TRBJ1-4
clone size: -
CDR3 protein: CASGPHQGRTNEKLFF
CDR3 DNA: TGTGCCAGCGGGCCCCACCAGGGCAGGACTAATGAAAAACTGTTTTTT

D gene: TRBD2
V gene: TRBV28
J gene: TRBJ2-7
clone size: -
CDR3 protein: CASSLGTSEQYF
CDR3 DNA: TGTGCCAGCAGTTTAGGGACTAGCGAGCAGTACTTC

D gene: TRBD1
V gene: TRBV7-8
J gene: TRBJ2-5
clone size: -
CDR3 protein: CASSSGTGVLETQYF
CDR3 DNA: TGTGCCAGCAGCTCCGGGACAGGGGTTTTAGAGACCCAGTACTTC

D gene: -
V gene: TRBV7-9
J gene: TRBJ2-3
clone size: once
CDR3 protein: CASSPQSAGTDTQYF
CDR3 DNA: TGTGCCAGCAGCCCGCAGTCAGCCGGCACAGATACGCAGTATTTT

D gene: -
V gene: TRBV24-1
J gene: TRBJ1-3
clone size: -
CDR3 protein: CATTQRGRLMRNTIYF
CDR3 DNA: TGTGCCACCACCCAAAGAGGACGGCTGATGAGAAACACCATATATTTT

D gene: -
V gene: TRBV2
J gene: TRBJ1-1
clone size: -
CDR3 protein: CASKPDILNTEAFF
CDR3 DNA: TGTGCCAGCAAACCGGACATTTTGAACACTGAAGCTTTCTTT

D gene: -
V gene: TRBV4-1
J gene: TRBJ2-3
clone size: -
CDR3 protein: CASSQDLVGSGFTDTQYF
CDR3 DNA: TGCGCCAGCAGCCAAGATCTCGTGGGGTCTGGGTTCACAGATACGCAGTATTTT

D gene: -
V gene: TRBV4-1
J gene: TRBJ2-5
clone size: once
CDR3 protein: CASSHPISEGSQETQYF
CDR3 DNA: TGCGCCAGCAGCCACCCCATTTCTGAAGGGAGCCAAGAGACCCAGTACTTC

D gene: -
V gene: TRBV12-3/TRBV12-4
J gene: TRBJ1-2
clone size: -
CDR3 protein: CASSGVAVGGYTF
CDR3 DNA: TGTGCCAGCAGCGGGGTCGCGGTGGGTGGCTACACCTTC

D gene: TRBD1
V gene: TRBV5-1
J gene: TRBJ2-5
clone size: -
CDR3 protein: CASSGDRRETQYF
CDR3 DNA: TGCGCCAGCAGCGGGGACAGGCGGGAGACCCAGTACTTC

D gene: -
V gene: TRBV27
J gene: TRBJ2-2
clone size: -
CDR3 protein: CASSLIRAVNTGELFF
CDR3 DNA: TGTGCCAGCAGTTTAATAAGAGCGGTTAACACCGGGGAGCTGTTTTTT

D gene: -
V gene: TRBV6-5
J gene: TRBJ2-1
clone size: once
CDR3 protein: CASRVGVNEQFF
CDR3 DNA: TGTGCCAGCAGGGTGGGGGTCAATGAGCAGTTCTTC

D gene: -
V gene: TRBV19
J gene: TRBJ1-5
clone size: -
CDR3 protein: CASSREISQPQHF
CDR3 DNA: TGTGCCAGTAGCAGGGAAATAAGTCAGCCCCAGCATTTT

D gene: -
V gene: TRBV2
J gene: TRBJ1-2
clone size: once
CDR3 protein: CASSYRDGYTF
CDR3 DNA: TGTGCCAGCAGTTACAGGGATGGCTACACCTTC

D gene: TRBD2
V gene: TRBV15
J gene: TRBJ2-3
clone size: -
CDR3 protein: CATSRQGLAGTDTQYF
CDR3 DNA: TGTGCCACCAGCAGACAAGGACTAGCGGGAACGGATACGCAGTATTTT

D gene: -
V gene: TRBV19
J gene: TRBJ1-5
clone size: -
CDR3 protein: CASGGQPQHF
CDR3 DNA: TGTGCCAGTGGCGGGCAGCCCCAGCATTTT

D gene: -
V gene: TRBV6-2/TRBV6-3
J gene: TRBJ1-1
clone size: -
CDR3 protein: CASSTQVSGTEAFF
CDR3 DNA: TGTGCCAGCAGTACCCAAGTTTCCGGCACTGAAGCTTTCTTT

D gene: -
V gene: TRBV6-4
J gene: TRBJ1-2
clone size: -
CDR3 protein: CASSDSWRGQGDYGYTF
CDR3 DNA: TGTGCCAGCAGTGACTCTTGGAGAGGACAAGGCGACTATGGCTACACCTTC

D gene: -
V gene: TRBV4-1
J gene: TRBJ1-5
clone size: -
CDR3 protein: CASSQDPAYQPQHF
CDR3 DNA: TGCGCCAGCAGCCAAGATCCCGCCTATCAGCCCCAGCATTTT

D gene: -
V gene: TRBV19
J gene: TRBJ2-2
clone size: -
CDR3 protein: CASSLLVAGELFF
CDR3 DNA: TGTGCCAGTAGCTTACTAGTGGCCGGGGAGCTGTTTTTT

D gene: -
V gene: TRBV4-1
J gene: TRBJ1-4
clone size: -
CDR3 protein: CASSQGGREGEKLFF
CDR3 DNA: TGCGCCAGCAGCCAAGGAGGGCGCGAAGGGGAAAAACTGTTTTTT

D gene: -
V gene: TRBV10-2
J gene: TRBJ1-1
clone size: -
CDR3 protein: CASRVDGVTEAFF
CDR3 DNA: TGCGCCAGCAGGGTCGATGGGGTCACTGAAGCTTTCTTT

D gene: -
V gene: TRBV3-1/TRBV3-2
J gene: TRBJ1-3
clone size: -
CDR3 protein: CASSQARTGSGNTIYF
CDR3 DNA: TGTGCCAGCAGCCAAGCCCGGACGGGCTCTGGAAACACCATATATTTT

D gene: TRBD2
V gene: TRBV5-1
J gene: TRBJ2-5
clone size: -
CDR3 protein: CASSNIAGRETQYF
CDR3 DNA: TGCGCCAGCAGCAACATAGCGGGAAGAGAGACCCAGTACTTC

D gene: TRBD1
V gene: TRBV19
J gene: TRBJ1-2
clone size: -
CDR3 protein: CASSTRTGANYGYTF
CDR3 DNA: TGTGCCAGTAGTACTCGGACAGGAGCTAACTATGGCTACACCTTC

D gene: TRBD2
V gene: TRBV7-2
J gene: TRBJ2-1
clone size: -
CDR3 protein: CASSLYVGGPLEQFF
CDR3 DNA: TGTGCCAGCAGCTTATACGTGGGAGGGCCGCTTGAGCAGTTCTTC